The rows below give T cell receptor beta chains drawn from one sample of a study of chemoradiotherapy in HPV16-positive cancers. The protocol was immunoSEQ multiplex PCR, while the TCRdb copy is restricted to in-frame clones and leaves out a portion. Of tens of thousands of clones detected, about nine tenths appear once; the ten largest clones hold more than 3.5%. The specimen comprised blood, sampled from a patient who underwent chemoradiotherapy. These receptors were obtained from a human donor with HPV-associated anogenital cancer. CDR3s include the opening cysteine and the closing phenylalanine or tryptophan. D genes are given only for firm matches. Rows give clone size only sometimes, using once, few, many, or a class for an expanded clone.

DNA	CDR3	V	J	length	size	D
TGTGCCAGCTCACCCCAGGATAGCAATCAGCCCCAGCATTTT	CASSPQDSNQPQHF	TRBV18	TRBJ1-5	14	NA	NA
TGTGCCAGTAGTTCGGTCTACGAGCAGTACTTC	CASSSVYEQYF	TRBV19	TRBJ2-7	11	few	NA
TGTGCCAGCAGCTTAGAAGGGGGTGAGCAGTTCTTC	CASSLEGGEQFF	TRBV13	TRBJ2-1	12	NA	NA
TGTGCCAGCAGCTTTAGCGCAGGAGATCAGCCCCAGCATTTT	CASSFSAGDQPQHF	TRBV5-6	TRBJ1-5	14	NA	NA
TGCGCCAGCAGCGGGGGATACAGGGATGGTGAAGCTTTCTTT	CASSGGYRDGEAFF	TRBV5-1	TRBJ1-1	14	NA	NA
TGTGCCAGCAGCTTCGGACACCCGGCTGCAACTAATGAAAAACTGTTTTTT	CASSFGHPAATNEKLFF	TRBV5-4	TRBJ1-4	17	NA	NA
TGTGCCAGCTCACCACCGAACAGACAACAAGAGACCCAGTACTTC	CASSPPNRQQETQYF	TRBV18	TRBJ2-5	15	NA	NA
TGTGCCAGCAGCTTACTTTGGGCGGGGGCAGATAATGAAAAACTGTTTTTT	CASSLLWAGADNEKLFF	TRBV7-9	TRBJ1-4	17	NA	NA
TGCGCCAGCGCTCAACGCGGTGGGGACAACTACGAGCAGTACTTC	CASAQRGGDNYEQYF	TRBV5-1	TRBJ2-7	15	NA	NA
TGTGCCAGCAGTCCGAGCGGCCCGAACACCGGGGAGCTGTTTTTT	CASSPSGPNTGELFF	TRBV28	TRBJ2-2	15	NA	NA
TGTGCCAGCAGCTCACTTGGACAGTTCCAAGAGACCCAGTACTTC	CASSSLGQFQETQYF	TRBV7-9	TRBJ2-5	15	once	NA
TGTGCCAGCAGGCCGGGGCAGGGGGCCTACGAGCAGTACTTC	CASRPGQGAYEQYF	TRBV6-6	TRBJ2-7	14	NA	TRBD1
TGCGCCAGCCGCCCCCTAACACCAAACTATGGCTACACCTTC	CASRPLTPNYGYTF	TRBV5-1	TRBJ1-2	14	NA	NA
TGTGCCATGGAGAAAGACAGGGCCGGGGAGCTGTTTTTT	CAMEKDRAGELFF	TRBV10-3	TRBJ2-2	13	NA	TRBD1
TGTGCCAGCAGTGACAGGGGGACTGAAGCTTTCTTT	CASSDRGTEAFF	TRBV6-4	TRBJ1-1	12	NA	NA
TGTGCCAGCAGTTATAAGGTACGGGACCAGCCCCAGCATTTT	CASSYKVRDQPQHF	TRBV6-6	TRBJ1-5	14	few	NA
TGCAGCGTTGTAGCGGGAGGGGGAATAGCCAAAAACATTCAGTACTTC	CSVVAGGGIAKNIQYF	TRBV29-1	TRBJ2-4	16	NA	TRBD2
TGTGCCAGCAGCTTAGTGAAGAAGAACACTGAAGCTTTCTTT	CASSLVKKNTEAFF	TRBV7-8	TRBJ1-1	14	few	NA
TGTGCCAGCAGCTTAGGGACAGGCCCTAGCACAGATACGCAGTATTTT	CASSLGTGPSTDTQYF	TRBV11-2	TRBJ2-3	16	NA	TRBD1
TGTGCCAGTTCAGGGAGGTACGAAAACGATGAGCAGTTCTTC	CASSGRYENDEQFF	TRBV28	TRBJ2-1	14	NA	NA
TGTGCCAGCAGGGTACAGGGGGCCGATGAGCCCCAGCATTTT	CASRVQGADEPQHF	TRBV5-4	TRBJ1-5	14	NA	TRBD1
TGTGCCAGCAGGGTTGGGACAGATACGCAGTATTTT	CASRVGTDTQYF	TRBV2	TRBJ2-3	12	NA	NA
TGTGCCAGCAGCTTAGAGCGCTGGACAGGGGCTTCAAACTATGGCTACACCTTC	CASSLERWTGASNYGYTF	TRBV7-9	TRBJ1-2	18	NA	TRBD1
TGTGCCAGCAGTGAAGGGACTGAAGCTTTCTTT	CASSEGTEAFF	TRBV6-4	TRBJ1-1	11	NA	NA
TGTGCCAGCAGTTCCGGGACCTATGAAAAACTGTTTTTT	CASSSGTYEKLFF	TRBV6-6	TRBJ1-4	13	once	NA
TGCGCCAGCAGCTCCGGGGAGACAGGGTGGAACACTGAAGCTTTCTTT	CASSSGETGWNTEAFF	TRBV5-1	TRBJ1-1	16	NA	TRBD1
TGTGCCAGCAGTTTCAGGGGAGATCAGCCCCAGCATTTT	CASSFRGDQPQHF	TRBV27	TRBJ1-5	13	NA	NA
TGTGCCAGCAGTGAGCTTCTGCCGGGACGGAAGATAAACACTGAAGCTTTCTTT	CASSELLPGRKINTEAFF	TRBV6-1	TRBJ1-1	18	once	NA
TGTGCCAGTAAGAGGAGGCAGGGAAGGTTTGGGACTGAAGCTTTCTTT	CASKRRQGRFGTEAFF	TRBV19	TRBJ1-1	16	NA	NA
TGCGCCAGCAGCCTGACTAGCGGGGCGTGGGATGAGCAGTTCTTC	CASSLTSGAWDEQFF	TRBV4-1	TRBJ2-1	15	NA	TRBD2
TGTGCCAGCAGCTCCGTGGACAGGGGATTCGCAGAAAAACTGTTTTTT	CASSSVDRGFAEKLFF	TRBV7-9	TRBJ1-4	16	NA	TRBD1